What follows are 6 T cell receptor beta chains derived from one specimen sequenced in a study of neurological immune-mediated disorders. TCRdb processed the 5' RACE reads anew with MiXCR; each CDR3 protein has one entry. The sample shows approximately 32,000 distinct CDR3 sequences, roughly 7% of them seen only once. The sample comprised PBMCs. These receptors all come from a woman aged 40 to 49 in good health.

This clonotype has at least ten counts. The V call is TRBV27, the J call TRBJ1-5; D perhaps matches TRBD1 (6 bases). Per the germline V gene, CDR1 is MNHEY and CDR2 is SMNVEV (reference sequence). CDR3 length equals 15 residues. V lost 3 bases to trimming and J lost 1 base, with 10 bases between them. As DNA, the CDR3 is TGTGCCAGCAGTTTCACAGGGCTCAGCAATCAGCCCCAGCATTTT. Amino acid sequence: CASSFTGLSNQPQHF.

In its sample, this clonotype was seen many times. The chain has TRBV9 and TRBJ2-7, with TRBD2 identical over 8 bases. The CDR3 loop spans 16 amino acids. CDR1 and CDR2 (germline): SGDLS, YYNGEE. With 7 bases clipped from V and 2 bases from J, the junction kept 14 bases outside the gene matches. CDR3 sequence: CASARGGSDVTYEQYF. CDR3 nucleotides: TGTGCCAGCGCCCGGGGGGGCTCTGATGTAACCTACGAGCAGTACTTC. The full variable domain, in which reference TRBV9 and TRBJ2-7 provide the parts outside the CDR3, is DSGVTQTPKHLITATGQRVTLRCSPRSGDLSVYWYQQSLDQGLQFLIQYYNGEERAKGNILERFSAQQFPDLHSELNLSSLELGDSALYFCASARGGSDVTYEQYFGPGTRLTVT.

In this sample, this clonotype turned up many times. The chain has TRBV20-1 and TRBJ1-2, with 12 nucleotides matching TRBD1. Losses at the gene ends were 5 bases for V and 6 bases for J; bases not matched to a gene: 7. Germline CDR1 reads DFQATT; CDR2 reads SNEGSKA (reference sequence). The CDR3 runs to 14 residues. In DNA form, the CDR3 reads TGCAGTGCTGTTTCCGGGACAGGGGGCCATGGCTACACCTTC. This codes for CSAVSGTGGHGYTF.

This clonotype was observed at least ten times. The chain links TRBV20-1 to TRBJ1-2; unclear D gene. CDR3 size: 12 residues. With 5 bases removed from V and 5 bases from J, the gap between germline ends came to 12 bases. CDR1 and CDR2 from the germline V gene are DFQATT and SNEGSKA (reference sequence). CDR3 nucleotides: TGCAGTGCTCTCGAAGGCTCTTATGGCTACACCTTC. Translated, it gives CSALEGSYGYTF.

This clonotype was picked up a small number of times. This chain uses TRBV4-1 with TRBJ1-6, with D maybe TRBD1 (5 bases). The CDR3 runs 15 residues. Trimming cost V 3 bases and J 7 bases, with 13 bases left between them. Germline CDR1 MGHRA, CDR2 YSYEKL. The CDR3 sequence: CASSQGGGGNSPLHF. The CDR3 DNA follows: TGCGCCAGCAGCCAGGGGGGGGGTGGCAATTCACCCCTCCACTTT.

This clonotype occurred many times. The chain couples TRBV27 to TRBJ1-1, with D tentatively TRBD1 (6 bases). CDR1 and CDR2 (germline): MNHEY, SMNVEV (reference sequence). The CDR3 is 15 residues long. V was cut by 5 bases and J by 1 base, with 14 bases left in between. This chain's CDR3 is CASSATQGGNTEAFF. The CDR3 coding sequence is TGTGCCAGCAGTGCCACACAGGGTGGGAACACTGAAGCTTTCTTT.